These T cell receptor beta chains were read from a single sample in a study of cytomegalovirus exposure and HLA in healthy donors. Sequencing was performed with immunoSEQ multiplex PCR; in TCRdb, only in-frame clones are kept and a portion is missing. The sample lists over 65,000 clones, 60% to 80% occurring once. The sequenced sample consisted of PBMCs. These receptors came from a man in his sixties in good health and CMV-seropositive. Each CDR3 is given with its conserved first and last residue. The D gene is left open where the match is weak. Where a row states a size, it is once, few, many or the class of an expanded clone; other rows omit it.

clone_size j_call d_call v_call cdr3_aa cdr3_nt
NA TRBJ2-2 TRBD2 TRBV6-5 CASSRSGRAGKELFF TGTGCCAGCAGTAGAAGCGGGAGGGCCGGTAAAGAGCTGTTTTTT
NA TRBJ2-2 TRBD2 TRBV7-6 CASRAEGLAAGELFF TGTGCCAGCAGGGCGGAGGGGCTAGCGGCCGGGGAGCTGTTTTTT
NA TRBJ1-1 NA TRBV27 CASSLFSAMNTEAFF TGTGCCAGCAGTTTATTTTCAGCGATGAACACTGAAGCTTTCTTT
NA TRBJ2-7 TRBD2 TRBV27 CASSLSGLGYEQYF TGTGCCAGCAGTTTATCGGGACTAGGTTACGAGCAGTACTTC
NA TRBJ2-7 TRBD1 TRBV7-6 CASSRTGSSYEQYF TGTGCCAGCAGCCGGACAGGGAGCTCCTATGAGCAGTACTTC
NA TRBJ2-3 NA TRBV10-3 CAISSSTDTQYF TGTGCCATCAGCTCTAGCACAGATACGCAGTATTTT
NA TRBJ2-7 TRBD1 TRBV6-6 CASSKTGGHEQYF TGTGCCAGCAGTAAAACAGGGGGCCACGAGCAGTACTTC
NA TRBJ2-7 NA TRBV11-3 CASSLRDSNYEQYF TGTGCCAGCAGCTTAAGAGACAGCAACTACGAGCAGTACTTC
once TRBJ2-2 NA TRBV5-1 CASSLRTTTGELFF TGCGCCAGCAGCTTACGGACAACCACCGGGGAGCTGTTTTTT
NA TRBJ1-2 NA TRBV20-1 CSAFRYGYTF TGCAGTGCCTTTCGCTATGGCTACACCTTC
few TRBJ2-6 NA TRBV6-5 CASSYRGSGANVLTF TGTGCCAGCAGTTACAGGGGCTCTGGGGCCAACGTCCTGACTTTC
few TRBJ2-3 NA TRBV5-1 CASSLGGVPRTDTQYF TGCGCCAGCAGCTTGGGGGGGGTCCCCCGCACAGATACGCAGTATTTT
few TRBJ2-2 NA TRBV7-9 CASSLNGNTGELFF TGTGCCAGCAGCTTAAACGGGAACACCGGGGAGCTGTTTTTT
NA TRBJ2-3 NA TRBV5-1 CASSLAVGGATDTQYF TGCGCCAGCAGCTTGGCCGTAGGGGGGGCAACAGATACGCAGTATTTT
NA TRBJ1-2 NA TRBV5-1 CASSLGWGQGGYTF TGCGCCAGCAGCTTGGGCTGGGGACAAGGAGGCTACACCTTC
few TRBJ1-1 TRBD1 TRBV7-2 CASSYTGGMPFF TGTGCCAGCAGTTACACAGGGGGCATGCCTTTCTTT
NA TRBJ2-3 NA TRBV11-2 CASSLSYASDTQYF TGTGCCAGCAGCTTAAGCTACGCTTCAGATACGCAGTATTTT
NA TRBJ1-1 TRBD1 TRBV5-1 CASMLNRGTEAFF TGCGCCAGCATGCTAAACAGGGGCACTGAAGCTTTCTTT
NA TRBJ2-2 TRBD2 TRBV9 CASNRGLAGGTGELFF TGTGCCAGCAATCGGGGACTAGCGGGAGGTACCGGGGAGCTGTTTTTT
few TRBJ1-2 NA TRBV29-1 CSVPRGYGYTF TGCAGCGTTCCAAGGGGCTATGGCTACACCTTC
NA TRBJ2-1 TRBD2 TRBV5-1 CASSGTSGGIPHEQFF TGCGCCAGCAGCGGGACTAGCGGGGGTATTCCCCATGAGCAGTTCTTC
NA TRBJ2-7 NA TRBV10-3 CAISDREQYF TGTGCCATCAGTGATCGCGAGCAGTACTTC
NA TRBJ2-7 NA TRBV27 CASTLYPDREGEQYF TGTGCCAGCACCCTTTATCCGGACAGGGAGGGCGAGCAGTACTTC
NA TRBJ2-5 NA TRBV11-3 CASSSVAVRETQYF TGTGCCAGCAGCTCCGTCGCGGTAAGGGAGACCCAGTACTTC
once TRBJ2-7 TRBD1 TRBV18 CASSPNRQGYEQYF TGTGCCAGCTCACCTAATAGACAGGGCTACGAGCAGTACTTC
NA TRBJ2-2 TRBD2 TRBV19 CASSIGLAGRAGELFF TGTGCCAGTAGTATAGGACTAGCGGGAAGGGCCGGGGAGCTGTTTTTT
few TRBJ1-4 NA TRBV2 CASSLNEKLFF TGTGCCAGCAGCTTAAATGAAAAACTGTTTTTT
NA TRBJ1-1 NA TRBV5-6 CASRKQQNTEAFF TGTGCCAGCAGGAAACAGCAGAACACTGAAGCTTTCTTT
NA TRBJ2-2 NA TRBV11-3 CASSLDLAGELFF TGTGCCAGCAGCTTAGACCTCGCCGGGGAGCTGTTTTTT
NA TRBJ2-5 TRBD1 TRBV6-6 CASTGPGQQETQYF TGTGCCAGCACCGGACCGGGACAGCAAGAGACCCAGTACTTC
NA TRBJ1-1 TRBD1 TRBV5-1 CASSKQGGANTEAFF TGCGCCAGCAGCAAACAGGGGGGCGCGAACACTGAAGCTTTCTTT
NA TRBJ2-3 TRBD2 TRBV6-4 CASSGGSGGEADTQYF TGTGCCAGCAGTGGAGGTAGCGGGGGAGAGGCAGATACGCAGTATTTT
NA TRBJ2-2 TRBD2 TRBV4-2 CASRLGSGGRVGELFF TGTGCCAGCCGGCTGGGAAGCGGGGGGCGGGTCGGGGAGCTGTTTTTT
NA TRBJ1-1 NA TRBV7-9 CASSLTDRNTEAFF TGTGCCAGCAGCCTAACGGACAGAAACACTGAAGCTTTCTTT
NA TRBJ2-1 TRBD2 TRBV7-9 CASSLVSTSGRSEQFF TGTGCCAGCAGCTTAGTTTCGACTAGCGGGAGGAGTGAGCAGTTCTTC
NA TRBJ1-5 TRBD1 TRBV10-3 CAMAGQWDQPQHF TGTGCCATGGCGGGACAGTGGGATCAGCCCCAGCATTTT
NA TRBJ1-5 NA TRBV6-1 CASSEYVGRNNQPQHF TGTGCCAGCAGTGAATATGTAGGGAGAAACAATCAGCCCCAGCATTTT
once TRBJ1-2 NA TRBV23-1 CASSQLPGHYGYTF TGCGCCAGCAGTCAATTACCAGGGCACTATGGCTACACCTTC
NA TRBJ2-2 TRBD2 TRBV28 CASSSLAETSGELFF TGTGCCAGCAGTTCCCTAGCGGAGACGTCCGGGGAGCTGTTTTTT
NA TRBJ2-5 TRBD2 TRBV13 CASRIGTSPSEETQYF TGTGCCAGCAGGATCGGGACTAGCCCTTCCGAAGAGACCCAGTACTTC
NA TRBJ2-1 NA TRBV2 CASTEERLNEQFF TGTGCCAGCACCGAAGAAAGACTCAATGAGCAGTTCTTC
NA TRBJ2-7 TRBD2 TRBV7-9 CASSPHRASGRDEQYF TGTGCCAGCAGCCCTCATCGGGCTAGCGGGAGGGACGAGCAGTACTTC
medium-sized TRBJ1-1 NA TRBV2 CASSETWGDTEAFF TGTGCCAGCAGTGAAACGTGGGGGGACACTGAAGCTTTCTTT
NA TRBJ2-7 NA TRBV7-9 CASSPQRTAKYEQYF TGTGCCAGCAGCCCGCAGCGTACCGCTAAATACGAGCAGTACTTC
NA TRBJ1-4 NA TRBV7-9 CASSSGQSPSEKLFF TGTGCCAGCAGCTCCGGACAGAGTCCCAGTGAAAAACTGTTTTTT